The rows below give T cell receptor beta chains drawn from one sample of a study of T-cell reconstitution after alpha-beta-depleted transplantation in children. One entry per CDR3 protein, called by TCRdb with MiXCR from the PCR reads. The sample has 260,000 or so distinct CDR3 sequences, approximately 12% seen once. Here the sequenced sample was PBMCs from the stem cell graft donor, taken from the stem cell graft. The receptors were gathered from a human donor who donated a stem cell graft to a child with acute lymphoblastic leukemia. The CDR3 runs from the conserved cysteine through the conserved F or W. D genes are given only for firm matches. Clone sizes are given selectively: once, few, many, or a class where the clone is expanded.

>TRBJ2-7|TRBV28|.|.
TGTGCCAGCAGTTTATGGGGAGGGGACAGCAGCTCCTACGAGCAGTACTTC
CASSLWGGDSSSYEQYF
>TRBJ1-4|TRBV21-1|many|.
TGTGCCAGCAGCAGTCCATGGGCATCGGAAACTAATGAAAAACTGTTTTTT
CASSSPWASETNEKLFF
>TRBJ1-4|TRBV4-2|many|.
TGTGCCAGCCGCTCCTCCGAGAGGACAGAAAAACTGTTTTTT
CASRSSERTEKLFF
>TRBJ1-2|TRBV27|many|.
TGTGCCAGCAGTTTATCGGTGGGGAACTATGGCTACACCTTC
CASSLSVGNYGYTF
>TRBJ2-1|TRBV20-1|many|TRBD2
TGCAGTGCTAGAGAGGTAGCGGGAGGAGCTGAGCAGTTCTTC
CSAREVAGGAEQFF
>TRBJ2-2|TRBV7-2|few|.
TGTGCCAGCAGCTTAGATGCTAGCGACACCGGGGAGCTGTTTTTT
CASSLDASDTGELFF
>TRBJ1-4|TRBV7-2|many|TRBD1
TGTGCCAGCAGCTCGGGAGGGACAGAGGGCGAAAAACTGTTTTTT
CASSSGGTEGEKLFF
>TRBJ2-7|TRBV29-1|many|TRBD1
TGCAGCGTGGGGACAGAGAATTCCTACGAGCAGTACTTC
CSVGTENSYEQYF
>TRBJ2-5|TRBV5-1|many|TRBD1
TGCGCCAGCAGCTTGGTGGACAGGGCCTATAAAGAGACCCAGTACTTC
CASSLVDRAYKETQYF
>TRBJ2-2|TRBV15|many|.
TGTGCCACCACCCGAGGGAGGAACACCGGGGAGCTGTTTTTT
CATTRGRNTGELFF
>TRBJ2-7|TRBV12-3/TRBV12-4|many|.
TGTGCCAGCAGTCTCGGACACTCCACCTACGAGCAGTACTTC
CASSLGHSTYEQYF
>TRBJ2-2|TRBV19|.|.
TGTGCCAGTAGTCCCCCTTTGGGTCCTCCCGGGGAGCTGTTTTTT
CASSPPLGPPGELFF
>TRBJ2-1|TRBV15|many|.
TGTGCCACCAGCAGACCGGGACGGACCGTCAATGAGCAGTTCTTC
CATSRPGRTVNEQFF
>TRBJ1-1|TRBV4-2|few|.
TGTGCCAGCAGCCAAGATGGGCAGGGAGCTTTCTTT
CASSQDGQGAFF
>TRBJ2-7|TRBV5-8|many|TRBD1
TGTGCCAGCAGCCCGACCGACAGGGGGATTAGCGAGCAGTACTTC
CASSPTDRGISEQYF
>TRBJ1-5|TRBV27|many|.
TGTGCCAGCAGTAGGTCAGGGGATCAGCCCCAGCATTTT
CASSRSGDQPQHF
>TRBJ1-1|TRBV7-2|many|.
TGTGCCAGCAGCTTACGCCCCCCGGGACAAGTGAACACTGAAGCTTTCTTT
CASSLRPPGQVNTEAFF
>TRBJ2-7|TRBV20-1|few|TRBD2
TGCAGTGCTAATCCCGGGACTAGCTACGAGCAGTACTTC
CSANPGTSYEQYF
>TRBJ2-2|TRBV28|.|.
TGTGCCAGCAGGATCCGACTAGCGAACACCGGGGAGCTGTTTTTT
CASRIRLANTGELFF
>TRBJ1-5|TRBV28|few|.
TGTGCCAGCAGTTTCCGGATTCAGCCCCAGCATTTT
CASSFRIQPQHF
>TRBJ2-1|TRBV7-9|many|.
TGTGCCAGCAGCTTAGCGGGGGGGCTGTCCTACAATGAGCAGTTCTTC
CASSLAGGLSYNEQFF
>TRBJ2-7|TRBV19|few|TRBD2
TGTGCCAGTAGACCCCTCGGGGGAGGGGCCTACGAGCAGTACTTC
CASRPLGGGAYEQYF
>TRBJ2-2|TRBV9|many|.
TGTGCCAGCAGCGACCTGGGCCTCACCGGGGAGCTGTTTTTT
CASSDLGLTGELFF
>TRBJ2-1|TRBV5-6|many|.
TGTGCCAGCAGCACGCAGGGGGAGGAACCTTTCTACAATGAGCAGTTCTTC
CASSTQGEEPFYNEQFF
>TRBJ2-3|TRBV20-1|many|.
TGCAGTGCCCCCCTTCGGGGCACAGATACGCAGTATTTT
CSAPLRGTDTQYF
>TRBJ2-2|TRBV27|.|.
TGTGCCAGCAGTATACAGGTGAACACCGGGGAGCTGTTTTTT
CASSIQVNTGELFF
>TRBJ2-1|TRBV28|many|TRBD2
TGTGCCAGCAGTTCACTCGGGACTAGCGGGACAGGCTACAATGAGCAGTTCTTC
CASSSLGTSGTGYNEQFF
>TRBJ2-5|TRBV7-8|many|.
TGTGCCAGCAGCCCCCACAGAATTGAGACCCAGTACTTC
CASSPHRIETQYF
>TRBJ1-5|TRBV30|.|.
TGTGCCTGGGGGATTGATAGCAATCAGCCCCAGCATTTT
CAWGIDSNQPQHF
>TRBJ1-1|TRBV12-3/TRBV12-4|many|.
TGTGCCAGCAGTTTTGGTCTTGGGTGGGACACTGAAGCTTTCTTT
CASSFGLGWDTEAFF
>TRBJ1-1|TRBV5-1|many|.
TGCGCCAGCAGCTTGGAAGTCAACACTGAAGCTTTCTTT
CASSLEVNTEAFF